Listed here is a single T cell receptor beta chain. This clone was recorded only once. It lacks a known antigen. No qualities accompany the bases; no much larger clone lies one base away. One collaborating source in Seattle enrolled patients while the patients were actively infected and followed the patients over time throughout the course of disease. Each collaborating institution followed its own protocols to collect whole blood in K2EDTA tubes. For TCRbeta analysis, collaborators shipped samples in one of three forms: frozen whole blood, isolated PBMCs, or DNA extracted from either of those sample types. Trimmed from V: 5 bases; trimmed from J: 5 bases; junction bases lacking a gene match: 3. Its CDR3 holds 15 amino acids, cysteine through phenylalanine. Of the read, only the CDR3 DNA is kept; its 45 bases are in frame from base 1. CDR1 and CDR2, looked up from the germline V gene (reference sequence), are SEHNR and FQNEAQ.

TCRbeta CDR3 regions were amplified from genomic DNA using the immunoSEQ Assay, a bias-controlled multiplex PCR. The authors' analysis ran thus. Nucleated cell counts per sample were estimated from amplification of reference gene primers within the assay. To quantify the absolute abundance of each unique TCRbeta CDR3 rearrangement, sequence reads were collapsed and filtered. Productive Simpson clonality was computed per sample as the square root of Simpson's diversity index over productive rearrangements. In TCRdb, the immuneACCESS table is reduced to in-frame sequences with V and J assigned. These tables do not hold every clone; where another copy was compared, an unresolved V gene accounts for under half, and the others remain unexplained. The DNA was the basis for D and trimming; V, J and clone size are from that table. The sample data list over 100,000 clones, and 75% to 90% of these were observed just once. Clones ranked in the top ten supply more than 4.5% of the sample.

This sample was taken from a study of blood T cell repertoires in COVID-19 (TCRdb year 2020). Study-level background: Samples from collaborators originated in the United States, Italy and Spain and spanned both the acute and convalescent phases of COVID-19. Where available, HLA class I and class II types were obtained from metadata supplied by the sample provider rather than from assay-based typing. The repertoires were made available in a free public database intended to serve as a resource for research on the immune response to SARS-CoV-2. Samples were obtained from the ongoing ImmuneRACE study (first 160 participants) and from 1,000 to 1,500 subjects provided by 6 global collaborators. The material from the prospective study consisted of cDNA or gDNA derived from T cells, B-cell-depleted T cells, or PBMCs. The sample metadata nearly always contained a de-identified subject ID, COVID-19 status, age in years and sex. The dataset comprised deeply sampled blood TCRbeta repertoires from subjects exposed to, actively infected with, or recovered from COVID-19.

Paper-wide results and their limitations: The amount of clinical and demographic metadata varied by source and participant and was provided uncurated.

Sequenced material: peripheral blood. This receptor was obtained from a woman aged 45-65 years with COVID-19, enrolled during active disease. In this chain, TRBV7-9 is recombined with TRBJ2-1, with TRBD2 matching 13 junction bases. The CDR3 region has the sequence CASSLGLAGHNEQFF. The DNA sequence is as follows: TGTGCCAGCAGCCTGGGACTAGCGGGGCACAATGAGCAGTTCTTC.